This is a list of T cell receptor beta chains from one sample in a study of CD4 T cells in relation to SARS-CoV-2 and coronaviruses. The antigens of these receptors remain unknown. Here immunoSEQ multiplex PCR was the method, and the copy in TCRdb shows in-frame clones only, minus some. The sample has some 19,000 clones, 76% seen once; the top ten hold 16%. What was sequenced was CD4+ T cells from PBMCs, cultured in vitro. These receptors were taken from a human donor in good health. The CDR3 runs from the conserved cysteine through the conserved F or W. A D gene is named only where the DNA matches it firmly. A clone size is listed for some rows: how often the clone was seen (once, few, many), or a class if it is expanded.

J gene: TRBJ2-7; D gene: TRBD1; V gene: TRBV7-9; clone size: few; CDR3 DNA: TGTGCCAGCAGCCCCGGGACAGGGCGCTACGAGCAGTACTTC; CDR3 protein: CASSPGTGRYEQYF
J gene: TRBJ2-7; D gene: .; V gene: TRBV9; clone size: .; CDR3 DNA: TGTGCCAGCAGCGTAGGGCCAGGAGAACCCTACGAGCAGTACTTC; CDR3 protein: CASSVGPGEPYEQYF
J gene: TRBJ2-6; D gene: .; V gene: TRBV5-5; clone size: .; CDR3 DNA: TGTGCCAGCAGCTCGTCCTCTGGGGCCAACGTCCTGACTTTC; CDR3 protein: CASSSSSGANVLTF
J gene: TRBJ1-5; D gene: TRBD1; V gene: TRBV6-1; clone size: .; CDR3 DNA: TGTGCCAGCAGTGAAGGACAGGGCCCTGTACAGCCCCAGCATTTT; CDR3 protein: CASSEGQGPVQPQHF
J gene: TRBJ2-1; D gene: .; V gene: TRBV12-3/TRBV12-4; clone size: few; CDR3 DNA: TGTGCCAGCAGTTTAATCGTGGGTGAGCAGTTCTTC; CDR3 protein: CASSLIVGEQFF
J gene: TRBJ2-7; D gene: TRBD1; V gene: TRBV5-1; clone size: .; CDR3 DNA: TGCGCCAGCAGATTAGGACAGGGAGGCTACGAGCAGTACTTC; CDR3 protein: CASRLGQGGYEQYF
J gene: TRBJ1-3; D gene: .; V gene: TRBV19; clone size: .; CDR3 DNA: TGTGCCAGTACCGATACGTGGGTAGTTCCGACCTCTGGAAACACCATATATTTT; CDR3 protein: CASTDTWVVPTSGNTIYF
J gene: TRBJ2-1; D gene: TRBD1; V gene: TRBV5-1; clone size: .; CDR3 DNA: TGCGCCAGCAGCTTGGGGGACAGGGATTACAATGAGCAGTTCTTC; CDR3 protein: CASSLGDRDYNEQFF
J gene: TRBJ2-7; D gene: .; V gene: TRBV14; clone size: .; CDR3 DNA: TGTGCCAGCAGCCAAGATCAGGGGTTTCGCGAGCAGTACTTC; CDR3 protein: CASSQDQGFREQYF
J gene: TRBJ2-2; D gene: .; V gene: TRBV10-3; clone size: .; CDR3 DNA: TGTGCCATCAGACGTTCCCTCGAGGCCGGGGAGCTGTTTTTT; CDR3 protein: CAIRRSLEAGELFF